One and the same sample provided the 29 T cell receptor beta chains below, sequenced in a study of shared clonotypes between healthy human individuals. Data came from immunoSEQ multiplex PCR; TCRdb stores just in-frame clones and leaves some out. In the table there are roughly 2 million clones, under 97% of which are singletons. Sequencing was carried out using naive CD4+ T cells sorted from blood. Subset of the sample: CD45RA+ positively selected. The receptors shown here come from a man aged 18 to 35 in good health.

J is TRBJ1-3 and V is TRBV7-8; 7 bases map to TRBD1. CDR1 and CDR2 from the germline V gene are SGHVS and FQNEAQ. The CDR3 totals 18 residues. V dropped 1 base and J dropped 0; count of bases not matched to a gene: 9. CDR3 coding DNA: TGTGCCAGCAGCTTAGTACAGGGGCCGACTAGCTCTGGAAACACCATATATTTT. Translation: CASSLVQGPTSSGNTIYF.

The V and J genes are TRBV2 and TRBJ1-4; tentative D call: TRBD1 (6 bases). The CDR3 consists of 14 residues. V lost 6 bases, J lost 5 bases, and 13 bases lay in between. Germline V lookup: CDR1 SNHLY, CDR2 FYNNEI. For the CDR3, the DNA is TGTGCCAGCAGAGCACAGGGTCTGAATGAAAAACTGTTTTTT. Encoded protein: CASRAQGLNEKLFF.

CDR3 sequence (DNA): TGTGCCAGCAGTGGAATACTAGCGGGAGGGCCCTCAGATACGCAGTATTTT. Amino acid sequence: CASSGILAGGPSDTQYF. This rearrangement joins TRBV25-1 to TRBJ2-3, with 13 bases identical to TRBD2. The CDR3 runs 17 residues. Germline CDR1 reads MGHDK; CDR2 reads SYGVNS. The ends lost 4 bases at V and 4 bases at J; junction bases unmatched: 8. The whole variable domain, filled in from reference TRBV25-1 and TRBJ2-3, reads EADIYQTPRYLVIGTGKKITLECSQTMGHDKMYWYQQDPGMELHLIHYSYGVNSTEKGDLSSESTVSRIRTEHFPLTLESARPSHTSQYLCASSGILAGGPSDTQYFGPGTRLTVL.

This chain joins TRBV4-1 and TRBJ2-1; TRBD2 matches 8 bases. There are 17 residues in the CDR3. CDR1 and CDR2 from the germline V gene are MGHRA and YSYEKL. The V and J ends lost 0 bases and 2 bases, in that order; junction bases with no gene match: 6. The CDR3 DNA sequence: TGCGCCAGCAGCCAAGACGGGGTCGGGGGGGCCTACAATGAGCAGTTCTTC. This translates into CASSQDGVGGAYNEQFF.

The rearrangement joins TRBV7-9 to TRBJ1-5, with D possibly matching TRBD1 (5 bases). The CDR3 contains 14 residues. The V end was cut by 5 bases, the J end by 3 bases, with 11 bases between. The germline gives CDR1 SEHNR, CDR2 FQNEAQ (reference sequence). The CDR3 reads CASSGTGTNQPQHF. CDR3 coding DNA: TGTGCCAGCAGCGGAACAGGAACCAATCAGCCCCAGCATTTT.

The CDR3 loop is CASSTDGGNQPQHF. CDR3 nucleotide sequence: TGTGCCAGCAGCACGGACGGTGGGAATCAGCCCCAGCATTTT. The chain combines TRBV11-2 with TRBJ1-5, with unresolved D. The CDR3 has 14 amino acids. V was clipped by 5 bases and J by 4 bases, with 12 bases between them. From germline, CDR1 is SGHAT and CDR2 FQNNGV.

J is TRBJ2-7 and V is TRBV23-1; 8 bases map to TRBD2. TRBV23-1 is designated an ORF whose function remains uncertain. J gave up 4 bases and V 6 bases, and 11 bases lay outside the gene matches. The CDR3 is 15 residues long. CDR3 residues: CASRRLARLAYEQYF. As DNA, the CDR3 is TGCGCCAGCAGGCGACTAGCGCGACTGGCGTACGAGCAGTACTTC.

This CDR3 is CASTLAGGLETQYF. CDR3 bases: TGTGCCAGCACCCTAGCGGGGGGGCTGGAGACCCAGTACTTC. This chain links TRBV28 with TRBJ2-5; TRBD2 agrees at 12 bases. The CDR3 totals 14 residues. CDR1 is MDHEN and CDR2 is SYDVKM in the germline V gene. J lost 5 bases, V lost 7 bases, and 5 bases had no gene match.

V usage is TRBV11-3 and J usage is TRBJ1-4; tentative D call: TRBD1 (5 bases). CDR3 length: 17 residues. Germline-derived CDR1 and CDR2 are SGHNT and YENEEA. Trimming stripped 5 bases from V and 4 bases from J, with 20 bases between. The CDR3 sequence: CASSPGEGRDGNEKLFF. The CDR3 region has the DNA TGTGCCAGCAGCCCCGGTGAGGGGCGCGACGGTAATGAAAAACTGTTTTTT.

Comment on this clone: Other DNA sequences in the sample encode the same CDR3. CDR3 sequence reads: CASSVGGTGVYEQYF. CDR3 in DNA: TGTGCCAGCAGCGTAGGGGGGACAGGGGTCTACGAGCAGTACTTC. The rearrangement links TRBV9 to TRBJ2-7; 10 bases map to TRBD1. The CDR3 covers 15 residues. Germline CDR1 is SGDLS and CDR2 is YYNGEE. With 0 bases clipped from V and 3 bases from J, the junction kept 3 bases outside the gene matches. Variable domain in full (rest from reference TRBV9 and TRBJ2-7): DSGVTQTPKHLITATGQRVTLRCSPRSGDLSVYWYQQSLDQGLQFLIQYYNGEERAKGNILERFSAQQFPDLHSELNLSSLELGDSALYFCASSVGGTGVYEQYFGPGTRLTVT.

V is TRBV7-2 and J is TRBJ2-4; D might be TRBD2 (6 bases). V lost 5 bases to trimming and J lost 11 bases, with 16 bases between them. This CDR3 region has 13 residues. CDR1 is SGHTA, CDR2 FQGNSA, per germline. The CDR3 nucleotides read TGTGCCAGCAGCCCAGGAGGGTTGGCCCTTCAGTACTTC. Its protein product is CASSPGGLALQYF.

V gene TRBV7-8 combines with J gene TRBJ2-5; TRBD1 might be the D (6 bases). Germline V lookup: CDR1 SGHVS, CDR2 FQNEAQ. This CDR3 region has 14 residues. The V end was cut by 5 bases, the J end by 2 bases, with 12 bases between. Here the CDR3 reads CASSAGQKQETQYF. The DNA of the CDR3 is TGTGCCAGCAGCGCCGGACAGAAGCAAGAGACCCAGTACTTC.

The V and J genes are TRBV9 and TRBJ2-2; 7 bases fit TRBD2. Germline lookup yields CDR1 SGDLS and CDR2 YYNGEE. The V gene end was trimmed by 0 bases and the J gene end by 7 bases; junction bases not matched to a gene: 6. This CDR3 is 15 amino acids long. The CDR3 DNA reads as TGTGCCAGCAGCGTAGGGGGCGGGAGCCACGGGGAGCTGTTTTTT. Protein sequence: CASSVGGGSHGELFF.

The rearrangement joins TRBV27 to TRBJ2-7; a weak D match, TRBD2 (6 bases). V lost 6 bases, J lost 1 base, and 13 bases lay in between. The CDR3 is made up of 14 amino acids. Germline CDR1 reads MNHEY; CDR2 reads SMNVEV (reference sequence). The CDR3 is CASSPRRGSYEQYF. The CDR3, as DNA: TGTGCCAGCAGCCCCAGGAGGGGTTCCTACGAGCAGTACTTC.

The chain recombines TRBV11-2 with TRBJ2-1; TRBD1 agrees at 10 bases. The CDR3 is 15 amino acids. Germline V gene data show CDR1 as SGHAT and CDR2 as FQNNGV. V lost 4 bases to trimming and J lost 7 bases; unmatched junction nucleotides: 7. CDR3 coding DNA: TGTGCCAGCAGCTCGGAGACAGGGGGCAAGAATGAGCAGTTCTTC. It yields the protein CASSSETGGKNEQFF.

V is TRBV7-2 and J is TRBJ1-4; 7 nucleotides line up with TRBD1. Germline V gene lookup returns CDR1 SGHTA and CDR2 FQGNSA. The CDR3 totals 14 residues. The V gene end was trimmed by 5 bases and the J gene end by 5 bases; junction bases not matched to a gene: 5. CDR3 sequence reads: CASSRDSRNEKLFF. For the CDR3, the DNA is TGTGCCAGCAGCAGGGACAGTAGAAATGAAAAACTGTTTTTT.

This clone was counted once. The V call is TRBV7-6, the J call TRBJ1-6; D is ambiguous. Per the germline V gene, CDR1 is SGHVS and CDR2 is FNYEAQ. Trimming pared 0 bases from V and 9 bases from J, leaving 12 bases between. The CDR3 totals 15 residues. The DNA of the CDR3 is TGTGCCAGCAGCTTAGCGGCCGGGGTATTTTCACCCCTCCACTTT. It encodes CASSLAAGVFSPLHF.

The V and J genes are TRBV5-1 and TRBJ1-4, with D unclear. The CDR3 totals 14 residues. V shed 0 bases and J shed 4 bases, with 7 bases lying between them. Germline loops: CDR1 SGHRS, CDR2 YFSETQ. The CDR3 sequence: CASSLDPDNEKLFF. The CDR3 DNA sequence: TGCGCCAGCAGCTTGGACCCAGATAATGAAAAACTGTTTTTT.

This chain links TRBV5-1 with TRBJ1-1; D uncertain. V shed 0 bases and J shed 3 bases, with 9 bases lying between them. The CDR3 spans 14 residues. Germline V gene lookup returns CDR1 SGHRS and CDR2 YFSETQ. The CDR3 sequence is CASSLVLSDTEAFF. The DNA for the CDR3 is TGCGCCAGCAGCTTGGTATTGAGCGACACTGAAGCTTTCTTT. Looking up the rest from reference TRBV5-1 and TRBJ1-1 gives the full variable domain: KAGVTQTPRYLIKTRGQQVTLSCSPISGHRSVSWYQQTPGQGLQFLFEYFSETQRNKGNFPGRFSGRQFSNSRSEMNVSTLELGDSALYLCASSLVLSDTEAFFGQGTRLTVV.

The CDR3 DNA follows: TGTGCCAGCAGCGTAGAGGGGACCGGCGAGCAGTACTTC. Translated, it gives CASSVEGTGEQYF. The V call is TRBV9, the J call TRBJ2-7, with D perhaps matching TRBD1 or TRBD2 (5 bases each). From germline, CDR1 is SGDLS and CDR2 YYNGEE. This CDR3 has 13 residues. V lost 0 bases, J lost 6 bases, and 10 bases lay in between.

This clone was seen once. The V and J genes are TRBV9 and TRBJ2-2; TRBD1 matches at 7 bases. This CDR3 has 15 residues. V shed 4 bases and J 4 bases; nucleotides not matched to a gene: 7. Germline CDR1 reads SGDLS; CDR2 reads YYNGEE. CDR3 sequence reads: CASSRDRAGTGELFF. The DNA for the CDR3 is TGTGCCAGCAGCCGAGACAGGGCTGGCACCGGGGAGCTGTTTTTT.

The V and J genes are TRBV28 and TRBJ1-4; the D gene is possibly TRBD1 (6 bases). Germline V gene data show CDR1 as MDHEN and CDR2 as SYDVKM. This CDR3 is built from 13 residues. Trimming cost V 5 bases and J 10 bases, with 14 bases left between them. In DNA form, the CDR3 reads TGTGCCAGCAGTCGACAGGTCGAGGGAAAACTGTTTTTT. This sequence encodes CASSRQVEGKLFF.

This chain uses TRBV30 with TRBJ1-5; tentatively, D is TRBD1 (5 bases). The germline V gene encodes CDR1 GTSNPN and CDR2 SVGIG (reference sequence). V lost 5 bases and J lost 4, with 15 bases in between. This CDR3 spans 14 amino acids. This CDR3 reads CAWSLTGVNQPQHF. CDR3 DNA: TGTGCCTGGTCTCTAACGGGGGTAAATCAGCCCCAGCATTTT.

The CDR3: CASSEFGGSPLHF. The CDR3 coding sequence is TGTGCCAGCAGTGAATTTGGGGGTTCACCCCTCCACTTT. This chain uses TRBV6-1 with TRBJ1-6, with D possibly matching TRBD1 (5 bases). CDR3 length equals 13 residues. Germline CDR1 MNHNS, CDR2 SASEGT. The V gene lost 2 bases and the J gene lost 9 bases, with 8 bases spanning the gap.

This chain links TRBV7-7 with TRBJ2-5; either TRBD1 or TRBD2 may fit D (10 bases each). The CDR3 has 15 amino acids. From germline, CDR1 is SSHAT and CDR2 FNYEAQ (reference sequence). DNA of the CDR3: TGTGCTAGCGGGGGGACAGGGGAACCCCAAGAGACCCAGTACTTC. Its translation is CASGGTGEPQETQYF.

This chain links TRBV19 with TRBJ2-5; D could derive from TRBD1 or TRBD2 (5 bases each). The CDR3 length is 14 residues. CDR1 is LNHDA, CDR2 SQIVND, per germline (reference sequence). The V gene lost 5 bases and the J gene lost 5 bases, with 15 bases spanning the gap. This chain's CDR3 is CASSSGQGSETQYF. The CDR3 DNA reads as TGTGCCAGTAGTTCGGGGCAGGGTTCGGAGACCCAGTACTTC.

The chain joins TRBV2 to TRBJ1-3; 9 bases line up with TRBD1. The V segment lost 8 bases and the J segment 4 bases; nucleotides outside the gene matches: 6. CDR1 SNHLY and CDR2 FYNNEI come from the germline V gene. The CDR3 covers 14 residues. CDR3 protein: CASGRDRVGNTIYF. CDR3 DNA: TGTGCCAGCGGGAGGGACAGGGTAGGAAACACCATATATTTT.

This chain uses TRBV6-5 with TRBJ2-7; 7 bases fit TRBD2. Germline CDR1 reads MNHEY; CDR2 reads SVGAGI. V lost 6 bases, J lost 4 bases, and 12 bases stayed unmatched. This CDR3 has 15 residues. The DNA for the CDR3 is TGTGCCAGCAGCGCCAGCGGGAAAGAATTTTACGAGCAGTACTTC. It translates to CASSASGKEFYEQYF.

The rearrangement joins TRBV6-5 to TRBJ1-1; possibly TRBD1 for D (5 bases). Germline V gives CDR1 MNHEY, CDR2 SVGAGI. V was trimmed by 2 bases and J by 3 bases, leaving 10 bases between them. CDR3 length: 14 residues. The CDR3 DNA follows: TGTGCCAGCAGTTACCGGGGGACCTACACTGAAGCTTTCTTT. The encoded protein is CASSYRGTYTEAFF.